This TCR beta chain was sequenced during a study of blood T cell repertoires in COVID-19. Overall study context: Samples taken during acute and convalescent COVID-19 were collected in the United States, Italy and Spain. In each case, the material was cDNA or gDNA derived from T cells, B-cell-depleted T cells, or PBMCs.

In the original analysis: For nucleated cells, counts were estimated from reference gene primer amplification. The assay was immunoSEQ multiplex PCR, and TCRdb's table has in-frame clones only and misses some. Clonal size and the V and J genes are those of that table, whereas D and trimming came from the DNA. The sample contains some 23,000 clones, roughly 85% of which appear only once. About this clone: One junction end disagrees with the germline gene, perhaps due to a read error.

The specimen sequenced was peripheral blood. This clonotype was obtained from a human donor with active COVID-19. The donor label of this sample is uncertain.

The CDR3 here is CASSQGSPSTDTQYF. The CDR3 nucleotides read TGTGCCAGCAGTCAAGGGAGCCCCAGCACAGATACGCAGTATTTT. The chain couples TRBV14 to TRBJ2-3; D is possibly TRBD2 (5 bases). Germline-derived CDR1 and CDR2 are SGHDN and FVKESK. This CDR3 contains 15 residues.